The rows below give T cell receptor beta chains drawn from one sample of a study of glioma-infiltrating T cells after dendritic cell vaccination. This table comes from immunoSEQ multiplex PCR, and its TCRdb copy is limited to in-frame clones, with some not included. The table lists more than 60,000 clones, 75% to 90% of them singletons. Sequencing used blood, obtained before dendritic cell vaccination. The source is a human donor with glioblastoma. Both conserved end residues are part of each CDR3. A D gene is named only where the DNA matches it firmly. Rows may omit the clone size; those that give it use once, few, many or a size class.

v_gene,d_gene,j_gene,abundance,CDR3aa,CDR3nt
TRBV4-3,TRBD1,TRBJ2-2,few,CASSTGQGNTGELFF,TGCGCCAGCAGCACAGGACAGGGGAACACCGGGGAGCTGTTTTTT
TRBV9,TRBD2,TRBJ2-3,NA,CASSAQQLAGGQYF,TGTGCCAGCAGCGCCCAGCAATTAGCGGGGGGTCAGTATTTT
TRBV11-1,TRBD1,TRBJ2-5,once,CASSRTGVETQYF,TGTGCCAGCAGCAGAACAGGGGTAGAGACCCAGTACTTC
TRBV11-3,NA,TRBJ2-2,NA,CASSLVSGAGELFF,TGTGCCAGCAGCTTAGTATCAGGGGCCGGGGAGCTGTTTTTT
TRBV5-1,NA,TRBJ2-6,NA,CASRDRSSGANVLTF,TGCGCCAGCAGGGACAGATCCTCTGGGGCCAACGTCCTGACTTTC
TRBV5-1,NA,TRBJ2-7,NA,CASSLDSREGVSYEQYF,TGCGCCAGCAGCTTGGATTCGAGGGAGGGGGTATCCTACGAGCAGTACTTC
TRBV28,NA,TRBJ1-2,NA,CASDGQTYGYTF,TGTGCCAGCGATGGACAGACCTATGGCTACACCTTC
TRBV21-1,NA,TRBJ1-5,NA,CASEGTGDQPQHF,TGTGCCAGCGAGGGGACAGGGGATCAGCCCCAGCATTTT
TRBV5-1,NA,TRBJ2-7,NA,CASSSPVDTGSYEQYF,TGCGCCAGCAGCTCACCCGTGGACACCGGCTCCTACGAGCAGTACTTC
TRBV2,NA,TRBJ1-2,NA,CASSGGRRGYTF,TGTGCCAGCAGCGGGGGGCGGAGGGGCTACACCTTC
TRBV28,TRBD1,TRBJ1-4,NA,CASSGQGVNEKLFF,TGTGCCAGCAGCGGACAGGGCGTTAATGAAAAACTGTTTTTT